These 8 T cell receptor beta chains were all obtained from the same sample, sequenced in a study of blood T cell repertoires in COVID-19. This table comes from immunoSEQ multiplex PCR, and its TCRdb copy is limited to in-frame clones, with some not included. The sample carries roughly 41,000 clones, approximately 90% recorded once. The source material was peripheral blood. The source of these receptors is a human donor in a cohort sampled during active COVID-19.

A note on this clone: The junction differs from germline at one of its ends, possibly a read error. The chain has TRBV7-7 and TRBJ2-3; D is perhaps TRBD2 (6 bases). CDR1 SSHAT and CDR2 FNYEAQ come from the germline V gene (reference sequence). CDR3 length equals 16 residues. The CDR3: CASSLSVGGSTDTQYF. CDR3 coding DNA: TGTGCTAGCAGCTTGAGTGTAGGAGGGAGCACAGATACGCAGTATTTT.

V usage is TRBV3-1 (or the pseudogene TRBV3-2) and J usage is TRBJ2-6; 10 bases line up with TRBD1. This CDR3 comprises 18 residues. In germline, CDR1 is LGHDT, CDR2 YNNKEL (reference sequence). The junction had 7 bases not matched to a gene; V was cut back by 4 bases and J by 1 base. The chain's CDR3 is CASSLAGTGVSGANVLTF. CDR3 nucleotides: TGTGCCAGCAGCCTCGCCGGGACAGGGGTATCTGGGGCCAACGTCCTGACTTTC.

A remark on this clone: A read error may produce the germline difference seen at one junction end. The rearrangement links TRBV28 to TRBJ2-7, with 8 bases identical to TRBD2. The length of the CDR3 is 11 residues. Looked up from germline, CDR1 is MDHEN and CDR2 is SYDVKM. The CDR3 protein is CASGNQAGGNF. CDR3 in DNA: TGTGCCAGCGGTAACCAGGCGGGAGGTAACTTC.

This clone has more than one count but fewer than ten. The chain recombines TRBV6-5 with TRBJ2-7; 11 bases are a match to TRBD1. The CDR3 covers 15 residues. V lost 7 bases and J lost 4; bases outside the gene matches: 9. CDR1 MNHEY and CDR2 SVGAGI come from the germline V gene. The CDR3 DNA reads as TGTGCCAGCACCACCTCGGACAGGGGGCAGTACGAGCAGTACTTC. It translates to CASTTSDRGQYEQYF.

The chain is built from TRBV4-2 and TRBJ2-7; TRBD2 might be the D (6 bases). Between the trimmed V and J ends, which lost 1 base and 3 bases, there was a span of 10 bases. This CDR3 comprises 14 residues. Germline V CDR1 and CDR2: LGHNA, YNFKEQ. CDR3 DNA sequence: TGTGCCAGCAGCCAAGTAGTTAGCGGCTACGAGCAGTACTTC. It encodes CASSQVVSGYEQYF.

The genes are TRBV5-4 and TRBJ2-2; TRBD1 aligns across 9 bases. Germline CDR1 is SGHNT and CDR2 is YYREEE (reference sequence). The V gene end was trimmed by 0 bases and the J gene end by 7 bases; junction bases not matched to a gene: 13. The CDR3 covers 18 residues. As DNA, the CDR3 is TGTGCCAGCAGCTTGGTGACTCCCAGACAGGGGGAGGGCGGGGAGCTGTTTTTT. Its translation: CASSLVTPRQGEGGELFF.

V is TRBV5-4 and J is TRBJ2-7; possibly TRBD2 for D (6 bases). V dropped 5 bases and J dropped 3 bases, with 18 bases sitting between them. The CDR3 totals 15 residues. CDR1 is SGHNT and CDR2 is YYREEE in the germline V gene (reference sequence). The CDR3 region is CASSSSVVEGYEQYF. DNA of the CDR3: TGTGCCAGCAGTTCTAGCGTGGTGGAAGGCTACGAGCAGTACTTC.

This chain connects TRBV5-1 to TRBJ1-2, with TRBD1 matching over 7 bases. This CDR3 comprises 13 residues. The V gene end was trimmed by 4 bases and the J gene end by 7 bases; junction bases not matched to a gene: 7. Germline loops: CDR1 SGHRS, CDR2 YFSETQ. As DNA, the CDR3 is TGCGCCAGCAGCCCGGACGGACAGGTTGGCTACACCTTC. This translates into CASSPDGQVGYTF.